The 21 T cell receptor beta chains reported below all come from one sample, sequenced in a study of T cell repertoires in cytomegalovirus infection. One entry per CDR3 protein, called by TCRdb with MiXCR from the reads. This sample has around 180,000 distinct CDR3 sequences, with about 28% found just once. Sequencing was done on a sample of PBMCs. These receptors all come from a human donor in good health (CMV status not recorded). Some clones in this sample may be carry-over from other donors' samples.

The chain couples TRBV5-6 to TRBJ1-2; weak D call: TRBD1 (6 bases). Germline V gene lookup returns CDR1 SGHDT and CDR2 YYEEEE. The CDR3 loop spans 15 amino acids. V was trimmed by 0 bases and J by 4 bases, leaving 13 bases between them. The DNA for the CDR3 is TGTGCCAGCAGCTTGGAGGAGGACAGAGGCTATGGCTACACCTTC. This encodes CASSLEEDRGYGYTF.

The rearrangement links TRBV20-1 to TRBJ1-4; D is possibly TRBD1 (6 bases). Trimming left V 4 bases short and J 7 bases short, with 19 bases between. Germline CDR1 DFQATT, CDR2 SNEGSKA (reference sequence). CDR3 size: 15 residues. The CDR3 protein is CSAIPQVGGGEKLFF. CDR3 DNA sequence: TGCAGTGCTATCCCCCAGGTGGGGGGCGGTGAAAAACTGTTTTTT.

V is TRBV12-3 or TRBV12-4 and J is TRBJ2-5; TRBD1 is a possible D gene (6 bases). This CDR3 is built from 16 residues. V shed 3 bases and J shed 0 bases, with 14 bases lying between them. The CDR3 reads CASSFRGHSYQETQYF. The CDR3 coding sequence is TGTGCCAGCAGTTTTAGGGGACACTCGTACCAAGAGACCCAGTACTTC.

The chain combines TRBV6-2 or TRBV6-3 with TRBJ1-1, with D maybe TRBD1 (6 bases). Between the trimmed V and J ends, which lost 5 bases and 5 bases, there was a span of 15 bases. CDR3 length: 14 amino acids. Germline V gives CDR1 MNHEY, CDR2 SVGEGT. CDR3 residues: CASSVGGQRTEAFF. DNA of the CDR3: TGTGCCAGCAGTGTAGGGGGGCAGAGGACTGAAGCTTTCTTT.

On this clonotype: A single base separates this from a much larger clone, so it may be a read error. V and J are TRBV7-2 and TRBJ2-3, with D perhaps matching TRBD1 (5 bases). Germline V lookup: CDR1 SGHTA, CDR2 FQGNSA. The CDR3 covers 13 residues. The CDR3 bases are TGTGCCAGCAGCCTCGTATTGACAGATACGCAGTGTTTT. Amino acids: CASSLVLTDTQCF.

This clonotype was detected ten times or more. This chain joins TRBV7-2 and TRBJ2-3; 10 nucleotides agree with TRBD1. Germline trimming cut 1 base from V and 0 bases from J; bases unmatched to any gene: 4. Germline V CDR1 and CDR2: SGHTA, FQGNSA. This CDR3 is 17 amino acids long. This CDR3 reads CASSLVGTGASTDTQYF. In DNA, the CDR3 is TGTGCCAGCAGCTTAGTTGGGACAGGGGCCAGCACAGATACGCAGTATTTT.

This clonotype was recorded a few times. This chain links TRBV12-3 or TRBV12-4 with TRBJ2-1; the D gene is possibly TRBD2 (6 bases). The V end lost 1 base, the J end lost 7 bases, and 11 bases lay between the germline ends. The CDR3 has 14 residues. The CDR3 loop is CASSLGRGLNEQFF. DNA for the CDR3: TGTGCCAGCAGTTTAGGTCGGGGACTGAATGAGCAGTTCTTC.

The V call is TRBV7-2, the J call TRBJ1-1, with D possibly matching TRBD1 (5 bases). CDR3 length: 14 amino acids. V was cut by 7 bases and J by 5 bases, with 17 bases left in between. Germline values: CDR1 SGHTA, CDR2 FQGNSA. The CDR3 sequence is CASTQRTGPTEAFF. The CDR3 DNA is TGTGCCAGCACCCAACGGACGGGGCCGACTGAAGCTTTCTTT.

The V and J genes are TRBV2 and TRBJ2-5; TRBD1 is a possible D gene (6 bases). Trimming left V 9 bases short and J 5 bases short, with 16 bases between. Germline values: CDR1 SNHLY, CDR2 FYNNEI. The CDR3 runs 13 residues. The CDR3 DNA is TGTGCCAGTCCAACCGGGACAATGGAGACCCAGTACTTC. Translation: CASPTGTMETQYF. The complete variable domain, with remaining parts taken from reference TRBV2 and TRBJ2-5, reads EPEVTQTPSHQVTQMGQEVILRCVPISNHLYFYWYRQILGQKVEFLVSFYNNEISEKSEIFDDQFSVERPDGSNFTLKIRSTKLEDSAMYFCASPTGTMETQYFGPGTRLLVL.

CDR3 residues: CASTLGWFYEQYF. CDR3 coding DNA: TGTGCCAGCACCTTAGGTTGGTTCTACGAGCAGTACTTC. This chain links TRBV6-6 with TRBJ2-7; D is ambiguous. Trimming took 7 bases from V and 3 from J, leaving 13 bases between them. The CDR3 spans 13 residues. Germline V gene lookup returns CDR1 MNHNY and CDR2 SVGAGI (reference sequence).

A single count supports this clonotype. The chain employs TRBV27 and TRBJ2-1; tentatively, D is TRBD1 (6 bases). Trimming shortened V by 5 bases and J by 5 bases, and 13 bases separated the two germline ends. The CDR3 covers 14 residues. Germline CDR1 is MNHEY and CDR2 is SMNVEV (reference sequence). The CDR3 here is CASSMGAGHNEQFF. The CDR3 DNA is TGTGCCAGCAGTATGGGGGCAGGACACAATGAGCAGTTCTTC.

This clonotype showed up just a few times. The chain employs TRBV29-1 and TRBJ1-2, with D perhaps TRBD1 (6 bases). Trimming removed 7 bases from V and 0 bases from J, with 9 bases in between. This CDR3 region has 12 residues. The V gene's germline CDR1 is SQVTM and CDR2 ANQGSEA. CDR3: CSGWTANYGYTF. CDR3 DNA sequence: TGCAGCGGGTGGACAGCTAACTATGGCTACACCTTC.

The chain uses TRBV7-2 and TRBJ2-3; D gene uncertain. The germline gives CDR1 SGHTA, CDR2 FQGNSA. V lost 3 bases and J lost 2, with 15 bases in between. The CDR3 totals 16 residues. Written as DNA, the CDR3 is TGTGCCAGCAGCTTCCACTCCCCCAAGACCACAGATACGCAGTATTTT. Translation gives CASSFHSPKTTDTQYF.

This clonotype was recorded many times. The V gene is TRBV7-2, the J gene TRBJ1-1; D is possibly TRBD1 (5 bases). V was shortened by 5 bases and J by 1 base, with 14 bases between the two germline ends. Germline V gives CDR1 SGHTA, CDR2 FQGNSA. This CDR3 comprises 15 residues. CDR3 DNA sequence: TGTGCCAGCAGCCGGGCTGGGACGGCGAACACTGAAGCTTTCTTT. Translated: CASSRAGTANTEAFF.

About this clonotype itself: A much more abundant neighbour one base away suggests this may be a read error. This chain links TRBV7-6 with TRBJ2-1; TRBD2 aligns across 7 bases. This CDR3 spans 13 amino acids. The germline gives CDR1 SGHVS, CDR2 FNYEAQ. Losses at the gene ends were 4 bases for V and 7 bases for J; bases not matched to a gene: 4. CDR3 amino acids: CASSSVLANEQFF. The CDR3, as DNA: TGTGCCAGCAGCTCAGTACTAGCGAATGAGCAGTTCTTC.

A few counts support this clonotype. The chain is built from TRBV5-8 and TRBJ1-4; D gene ambiguous. The CDR3 has 14 residues. The germline V gene has CDR1 SGHTS and CDR2 YDEGEE. V lost 0 bases, J lost 7 bases, and 10 bases lay in between. In nucleotides, the CDR3 is TGTGCCAGCAGCTTGGAGGCAGCGGGTGAAAAACTGTTTTTT. Translating it yields CASSLEAAGEKLFF.

The chain links TRBV5-4 to TRBJ1-1, with TRBD1 identical over 9 bases. Trimming cost V 4 bases and J 6 bases; bases outside gene matches: 7. This CDR3 is built from 14 residues. Germline V CDR1 and CDR2: SGHNT, YYREEE (reference sequence). The CDR3 loop is CASSPRDREAEAFF. The CDR3 region has the DNA TGTGCCAGCAGCCCACGGGACAGGGAGGCTGAAGCTTTCTTT.

In this sample, this clonotype turned up a few times. At one boundary the junction diverges from the germline segment, which might be a read error. The chain carries TRBV12-5 and TRBJ1-1; D is unresolved. The CDR3 length is 11 residues. From germline, CDR1 is LGHNT and CDR2 FRNRAP. CDR3 protein: CASGTNSEAFF. CDR3 nucleotide sequence: TGTGCTAGTGGAACAAACAGTGAAGCTTTCTTT.

The gene calls are TRBV29-1 and TRBJ2-7; D uncertain. The germline V gene has CDR1 SQVTM and CDR2 ANQGSEA. This CDR3 contains 14 residues. V shed 4 bases and J shed 6 bases, with 19 bases lying between them. CDR3 protein: CSVVLWGLRREQYF. CDR3 in DNA: TGCAGCGTTGTTTTATGGGGTCTTCGGCGCGAGCAGTACTTC.

This clonotype came up a few times. The chain couples TRBV6-1 to TRBJ2-2, with 8 nucleotides matching TRBD1. The CDR3 spans 17 residues. Germline values: CDR1 MNHNS, CDR2 SASEGT. The V and J ends lost 5 bases and 5 bases, in that order; junction bases with no gene match: 13. The CDR3 loop reads CASSTPKTGEDTGELFF. CDR3 in DNA: TGTGCCAGCAGTACTCCAAAGACAGGGGAGGATACCGGGGAGCTGTTTTTT.

There are a few counts of this clonotype. The J gene is TRBJ2-2, the V gene TRBV7-3; a possible D gene is TRBD1 (6 bases). V lost 2 bases and J lost 3, with 13 bases in between. Germline V CDR1 and CDR2: SGHTA, FQGTGA. The CDR3 loop spans 16 amino acids. In DNA form, the CDR3 reads TGTGCCAGCAGCTTATCTTGGGGGCCGGACACCGGGGAGCTGTTTTTT. Its translation is CASSLSWGPDTGELFF.